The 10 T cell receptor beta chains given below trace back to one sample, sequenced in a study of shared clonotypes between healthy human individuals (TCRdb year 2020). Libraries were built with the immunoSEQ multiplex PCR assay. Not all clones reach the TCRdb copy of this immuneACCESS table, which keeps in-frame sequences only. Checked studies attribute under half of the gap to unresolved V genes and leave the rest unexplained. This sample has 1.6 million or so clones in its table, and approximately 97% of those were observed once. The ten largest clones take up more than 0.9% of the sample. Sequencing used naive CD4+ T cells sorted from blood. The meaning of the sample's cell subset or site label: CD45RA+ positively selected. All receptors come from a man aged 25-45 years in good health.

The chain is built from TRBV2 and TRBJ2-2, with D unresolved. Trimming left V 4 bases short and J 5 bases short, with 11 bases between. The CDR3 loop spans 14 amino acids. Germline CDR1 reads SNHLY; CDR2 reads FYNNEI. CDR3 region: CASSVKGRTGELFF. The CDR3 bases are TGTGCCAGCAGTGTAAAGGGTCGAACCGGGGAGCTGTTTTTT.

DNA of the CDR3: TGTGCCAGCAAAAGGGCCTATGGCTACACCTTC. It is translated as CASKRAYGYTF. The chain combines TRBV7-2 with TRBJ1-2, with D hard to call. Trimming took 7 bases from V and 4 from J, leaving 7 bases between them. The CDR3 consists of 11 residues. Germline values: CDR1 SGHTA, CDR2 FQGNSA.

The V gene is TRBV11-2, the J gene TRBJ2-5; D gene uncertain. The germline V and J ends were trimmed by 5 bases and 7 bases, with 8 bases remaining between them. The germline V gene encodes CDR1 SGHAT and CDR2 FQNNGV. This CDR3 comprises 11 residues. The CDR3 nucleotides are TGTGCCAGCAGCCCGCCGGGGACCCAGTACTTC. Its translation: CASSPPGTQYF.

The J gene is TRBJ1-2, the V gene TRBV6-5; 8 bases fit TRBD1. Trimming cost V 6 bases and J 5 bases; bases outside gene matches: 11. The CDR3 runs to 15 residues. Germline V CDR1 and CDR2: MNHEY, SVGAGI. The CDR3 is CASSWTGREGYGYTF. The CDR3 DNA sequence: TGTGCCAGCAGCTGGACAGGGAGGGAAGGTTATGGCTACACCTTC.

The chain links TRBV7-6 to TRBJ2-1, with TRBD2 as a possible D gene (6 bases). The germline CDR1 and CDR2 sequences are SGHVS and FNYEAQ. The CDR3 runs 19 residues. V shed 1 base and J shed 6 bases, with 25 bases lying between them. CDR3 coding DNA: TGTGCCAGCAGCTTAGATCCCCCAAGGAAAATTCTGGGGGGCAATGAGCAGTTCTTC. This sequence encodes CASSLDPPRKILGGNEQFF.

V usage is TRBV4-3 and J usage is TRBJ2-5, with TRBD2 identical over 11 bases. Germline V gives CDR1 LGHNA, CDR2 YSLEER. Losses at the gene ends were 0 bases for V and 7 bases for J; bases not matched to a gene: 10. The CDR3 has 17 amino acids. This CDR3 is CASSQDWNSGRAGTQYF. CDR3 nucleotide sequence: TGCGCCAGCAGCCAAGATTGGAATAGCGGGAGGGCCGGGACCCAGTACTTC.

This CDR3 reads CASSFPGATYEQYF. The CDR3 DNA sequence: TGTGCCAGCAGTTTCCCGGGAGCCACCTACGAGCAGTACTTC. The chain uses TRBV28 and TRBJ2-7; D is possibly TRBD2 (6 bases). The germline gives CDR1 MDHEN, CDR2 SYDVKM. The germline V and J ends were trimmed by 3 bases and 2 bases, with 11 bases remaining between them. This CDR3 has 14 amino acids.

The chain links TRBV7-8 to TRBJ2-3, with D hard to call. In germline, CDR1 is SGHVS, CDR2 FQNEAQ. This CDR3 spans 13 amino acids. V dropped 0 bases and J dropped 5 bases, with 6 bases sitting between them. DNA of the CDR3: TGTGCCAGCAGCTTAGCCTCCGGAGATACGCAGTATTTT. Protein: CASSLASGDTQYF.

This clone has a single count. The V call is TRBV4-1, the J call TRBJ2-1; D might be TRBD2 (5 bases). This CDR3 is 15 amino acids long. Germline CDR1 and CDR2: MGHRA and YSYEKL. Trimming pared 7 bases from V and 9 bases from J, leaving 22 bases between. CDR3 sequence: CASTPGVDPGVEQFF. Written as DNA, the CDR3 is TGCGCCAGCACTCCCGGGGTAGACCCCGGGGTTGAGCAGTTCTTC.

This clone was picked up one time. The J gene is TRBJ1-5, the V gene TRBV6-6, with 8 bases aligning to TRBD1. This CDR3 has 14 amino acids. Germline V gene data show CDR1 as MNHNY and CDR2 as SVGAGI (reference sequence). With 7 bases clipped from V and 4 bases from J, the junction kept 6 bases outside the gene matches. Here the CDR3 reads CASKGTGVNQPQHF. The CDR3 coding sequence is TGTGCCAGCAAGGGGACAGGAGTTAATCAGCCCCAGCATTTT.